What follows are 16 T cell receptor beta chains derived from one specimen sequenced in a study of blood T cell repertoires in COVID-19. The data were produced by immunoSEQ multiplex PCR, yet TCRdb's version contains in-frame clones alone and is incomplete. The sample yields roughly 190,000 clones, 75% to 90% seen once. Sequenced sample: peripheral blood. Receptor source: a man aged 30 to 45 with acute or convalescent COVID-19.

In nucleotides, the CDR3 is TGTGCCAGCAGCTTTGAGAGGGGGGGCAACATTCAGTACTTC. It translates to CASSFERGGNIQYF. This sequence joins TRBV7-6 and TRBJ2-4; possibly TRBD2 for D (7 bases). CDR3 size: 14 residues. The V end lost 3 bases, the J end lost 7 bases, and 13 bases lay between the germline ends. Germline V lookup: CDR1 SGHVS, CDR2 FNYEAQ.

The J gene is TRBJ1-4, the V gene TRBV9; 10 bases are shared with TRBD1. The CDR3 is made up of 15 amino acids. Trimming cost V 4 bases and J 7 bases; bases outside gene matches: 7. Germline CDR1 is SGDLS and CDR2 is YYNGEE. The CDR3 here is CASSPKDRGIEKLFF. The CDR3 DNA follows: TGTGCCAGCAGCCCCAAGGACAGGGGGATTGAAAAACTGTTTTTT.

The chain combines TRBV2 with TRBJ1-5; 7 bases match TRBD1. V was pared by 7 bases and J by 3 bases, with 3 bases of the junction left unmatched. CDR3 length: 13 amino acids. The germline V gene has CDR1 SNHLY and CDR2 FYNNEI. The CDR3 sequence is CASNDRVNQPQHF. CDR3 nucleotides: TGTGCCAGCAACGACAGGGTCAATCAGCCCCAGCATTTT.

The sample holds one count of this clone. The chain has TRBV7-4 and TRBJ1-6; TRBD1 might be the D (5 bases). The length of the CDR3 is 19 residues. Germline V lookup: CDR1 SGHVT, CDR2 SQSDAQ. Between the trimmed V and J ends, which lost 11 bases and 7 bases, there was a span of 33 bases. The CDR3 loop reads CAGPPGQGPPPPMNSPLHF. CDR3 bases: TGTGCCGGCCCACCCGGGCAGGGTCCACCTCCACCAATGAATTCACCCCTCCACTTT.

The chain's CDR3 is CASSQGQANEKLFF. The CDR3 region has the DNA TGTGCCAGCAGCCAGGGACAGGCTAATGAAAAACTGTTTTTT. The J gene is TRBJ1-4, the V gene TRBV7-8; TRBD1 agrees at 8 bases. CDR1 is SGHVS and CDR2 is FQNEAQ in the germline V gene. The trim removed 5 bases at V and 3 bases at J, leaving 2 bases unmatched. This CDR3 comprises 14 residues.

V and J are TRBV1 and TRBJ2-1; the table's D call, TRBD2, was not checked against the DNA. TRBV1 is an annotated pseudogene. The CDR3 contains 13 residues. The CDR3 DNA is TGCACCAGCGGGACTAAGGGTCACAATGAGCAGTTCTTC. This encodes CTSGTKGHNEQFF.

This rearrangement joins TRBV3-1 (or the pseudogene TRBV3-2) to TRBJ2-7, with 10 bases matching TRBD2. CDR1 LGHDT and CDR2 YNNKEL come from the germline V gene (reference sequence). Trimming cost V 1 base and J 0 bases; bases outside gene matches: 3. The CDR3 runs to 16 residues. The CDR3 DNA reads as TGTGCCAGCAGCCAAGGGGCTAGCGGGAGCTCCTACGAGCAGTACTTC. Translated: CASSQGASGSSYEQYF.

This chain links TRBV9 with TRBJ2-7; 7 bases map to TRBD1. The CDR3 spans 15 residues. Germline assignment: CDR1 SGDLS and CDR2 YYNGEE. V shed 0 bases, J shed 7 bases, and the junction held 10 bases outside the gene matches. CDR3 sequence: CASSVEGGGSEEQYF. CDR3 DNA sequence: TGTGCCAGCAGCGTAGAAGGGGGCGGATCTGAAGAGCAGTACTTC.

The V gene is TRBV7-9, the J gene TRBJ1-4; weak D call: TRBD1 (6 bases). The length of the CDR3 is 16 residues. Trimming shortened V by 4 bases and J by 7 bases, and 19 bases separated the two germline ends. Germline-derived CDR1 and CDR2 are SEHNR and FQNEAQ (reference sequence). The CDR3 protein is CASSSKETGSSEKLFF. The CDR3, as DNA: TGTGCCAGCAGCTCGAAAGAAACAGGGTCCAGTGAAAAACTGTTTTTT.

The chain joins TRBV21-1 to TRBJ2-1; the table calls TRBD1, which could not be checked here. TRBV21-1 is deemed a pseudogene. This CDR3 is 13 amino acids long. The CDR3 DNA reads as TGTGCCAGCAGCACCAGGGTTTACAATGAGCAGTTCTTC. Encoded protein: CASSTRVYNEQFF.

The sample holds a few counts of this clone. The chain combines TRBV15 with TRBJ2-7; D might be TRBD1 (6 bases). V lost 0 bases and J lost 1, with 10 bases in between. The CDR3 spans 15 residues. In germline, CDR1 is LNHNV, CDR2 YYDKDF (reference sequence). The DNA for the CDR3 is TGTGCCACCAGCAGAGATAGAGGACAGTCCTACGAGCAGTACTTC. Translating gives CATSRDRGQSYEQYF.

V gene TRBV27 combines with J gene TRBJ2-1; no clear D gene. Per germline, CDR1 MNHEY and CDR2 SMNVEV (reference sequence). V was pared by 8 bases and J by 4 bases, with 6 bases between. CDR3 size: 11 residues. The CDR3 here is CASGIYNEQFF. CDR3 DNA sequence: TGTGCCAGCGGCATATACAATGAGCAGTTCTTC.

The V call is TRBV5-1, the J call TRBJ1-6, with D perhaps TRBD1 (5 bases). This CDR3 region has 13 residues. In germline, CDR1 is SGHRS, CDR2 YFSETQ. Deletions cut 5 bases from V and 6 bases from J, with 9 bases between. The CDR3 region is CASRGAVNSPLHF. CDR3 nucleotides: TGCGCCAGCAGAGGGGCCGTTAATTCACCCCTCCACTTT.

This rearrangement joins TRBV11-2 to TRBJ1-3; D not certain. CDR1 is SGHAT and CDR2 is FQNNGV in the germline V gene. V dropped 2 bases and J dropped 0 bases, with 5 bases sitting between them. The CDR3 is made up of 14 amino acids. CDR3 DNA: TGTGCCAGCAGCTTACAGAACTCTGGAAACACCATATATTTT. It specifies CASSLQNSGNTIYF.

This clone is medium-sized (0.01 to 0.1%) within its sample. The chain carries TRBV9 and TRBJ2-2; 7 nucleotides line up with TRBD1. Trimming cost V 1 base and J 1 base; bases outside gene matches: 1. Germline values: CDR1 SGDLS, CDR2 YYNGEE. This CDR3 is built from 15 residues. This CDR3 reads CASSVRTGNTGELFF. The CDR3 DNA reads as TGTGCCAGCAGCGTACGGACAGGGAACACCGGGGAGCTGTTTTTT.

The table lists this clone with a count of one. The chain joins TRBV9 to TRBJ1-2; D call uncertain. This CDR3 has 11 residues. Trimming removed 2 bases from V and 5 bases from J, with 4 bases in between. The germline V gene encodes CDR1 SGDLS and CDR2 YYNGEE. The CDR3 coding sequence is TGTGCCAGCAGCGTGCGGTATGGCTACACCTTC. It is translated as CASSVRYGYTF.